This T cell receptor (beta chain) comes out of a study of T cell responses to AZD1222 COVID-19 vaccine. Deletions cut 5 bases from V and 8 bases from J, with 19 bases between. CDR1 is MDHEN, CDR2 SYDVKM, per germline. The CDR3 sequence is 16 residues long. The protocol was immunoSEQ multiplex PCR, while the TCRdb copy is restricted to in-frame clones and leaves out a portion. The sample includes some 120,000 clones, approximately 94% seen only once; the top ten take about 3%. Here the sequenced sample was peripheral blood, taken on day 0 of AZD1222 vaccination. The origin of this receptor is an adult in good health. V gene TRBV28 combines with J gene TRBJ1-6; D not resolved. The CDR3 DNA sequence: TGTGCCAGCAGTCAAAACCCCGGGCTAAAAGATTCACCCCTCCACTTT. Encoded protein: CASSQNPGLKDSPLHF.